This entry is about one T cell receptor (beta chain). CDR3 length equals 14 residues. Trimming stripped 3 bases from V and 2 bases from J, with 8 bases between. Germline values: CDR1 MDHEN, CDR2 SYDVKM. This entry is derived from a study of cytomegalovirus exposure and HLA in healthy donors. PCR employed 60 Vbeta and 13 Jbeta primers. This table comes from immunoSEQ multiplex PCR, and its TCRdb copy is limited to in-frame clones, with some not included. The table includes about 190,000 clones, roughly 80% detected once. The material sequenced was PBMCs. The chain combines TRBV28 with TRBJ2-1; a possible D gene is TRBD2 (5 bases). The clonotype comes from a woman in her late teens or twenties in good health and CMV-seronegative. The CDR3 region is CASSLEAAYNEQFF. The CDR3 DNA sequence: TGTGCCAGCAGTTTGGAAGCGGCCTACAATGAGCAGTTCTTC.